This TCR beta chain is from a study of T cell responses to AZD1222 COVID-19 vaccine. This clone was seen a handful of times. Its target is unknown. Germline V lookup: CDR1 LGHNA, CDR2 YNFKEQ. Losses at the gene ends were 2 bases for V and 3 bases for J; bases not matched to a gene: 7. The CDR3 loop spans 16 amino acids. Clones were read by immunoSEQ multiplex PCR, and TCRdb kept only the in-frame ones, dropping some. The sample shows 95,000 to 100,000 clones, roughly 86% of them seen only once. Second doses at about 4 or about 12 weeks were pooled. Broader study findings: Repertoires were sampled only after the peak T cell response. With two AZD1222 doses given, Spike-specific TCR breadth and depth both rose. Researchers report vaccine-associated CD4 TCRs spanning spike, with dominance at 160-218 and 743-854.

The sequence was obtained from an adult who received the AZD1222 COVID-19 vaccine. Here the sequenced sample was peripheral blood, taken 28 days after the second AZD1222 dose. J is TRBJ2-3 and V is TRBV4-2; 8 nucleotides align to TRBD2. The DNA for the CDR3 is TGTGCCAGCAGCCAAAGAGCGGGAGCGGAAACAGATACGCAGTATTTT. Protein: CASSQRAGAETDTQYF.